This T cell receptor beta chain was found in a study of Graves' ophthalmopathy and Graves' hyperthyroidism. Newly diagnosed, the hyperthyroidism patients had under 2 months' duration and were aged 18 to 65. V was pared by 2 bases and J by 2 bases, with 8 bases of the junction left unmatched. Germline values: CDR1 MNHNS, CDR2 SASEGT. This CDR3 has 17 residues. General study findings and limits: The 13-signature model separated ophthalmopathy from stable hyperthyroidism at approximately 91% sensitivity and 80% to 84% specificity.

This clonotype was picked up many times. The antigen remains undetermined. Amplification of TCR beta CDR3 regions used RNA transcripts. The authors performed first-round RT-PCR with HTBI primers and then a second-round multiplex PCR. TCRdb independently ran MiXCR on the multiplex PCR reads; one entry per CDR3 protein. The sample yields hundreds of thousands of distinct CDR3 sequences, 15% seen once. The specimen was peripheral blood. The chain recombines TRBV6-1 with TRBJ2-5; TRBD2 aligns across 10 bases. This clonotype originated in a woman younger than 35 with stable Graves' hyperthyroidism. CDR3 nucleotides: TGTGCCAGCAGTGAATTTGGGACAGCGGGGGGGCAAGAGACCCAGTACTTC. This codes for CASSEFGTAGGQETQYF.